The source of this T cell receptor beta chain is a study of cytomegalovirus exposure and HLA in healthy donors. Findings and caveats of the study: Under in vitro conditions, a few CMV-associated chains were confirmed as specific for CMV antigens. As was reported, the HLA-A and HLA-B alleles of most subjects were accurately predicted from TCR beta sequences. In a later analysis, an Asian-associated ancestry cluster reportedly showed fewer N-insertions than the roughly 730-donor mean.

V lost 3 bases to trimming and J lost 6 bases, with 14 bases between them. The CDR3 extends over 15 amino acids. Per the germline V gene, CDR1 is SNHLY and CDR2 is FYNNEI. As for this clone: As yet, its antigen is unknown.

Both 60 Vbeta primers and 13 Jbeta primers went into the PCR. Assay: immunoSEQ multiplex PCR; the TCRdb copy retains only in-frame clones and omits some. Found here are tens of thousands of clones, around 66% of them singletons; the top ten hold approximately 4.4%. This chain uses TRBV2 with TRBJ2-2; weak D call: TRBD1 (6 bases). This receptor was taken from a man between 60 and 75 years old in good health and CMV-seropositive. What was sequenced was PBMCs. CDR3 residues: CASSDRTQGSGELFF. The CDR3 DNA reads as TGTGCCAGCAGTGATCGGACACAGGGCTCCGGGGAGCTGTTTTTT.